A single sample is the source of the 14 T cell receptor beta chains below, sequenced in a study of T cells in Graves' hyperthyroidism and ophthalmopathy. The TCR beta CDR3 regions underwent amplification using RNA transcripts as the source. The primer set for the first-round RT-PCR of the TCR CDR3 was HTBI. Via MiXCR, TCRdb re-called the multiplex PCR reads, giving one row per CDR3 protein. The sample lists some 740,000 distinct CDR3 sequences; 13% to 15% were seen once. The sequenced sample was blood. These receptors were taken from a woman aged 18-29 years with Graves' hyperthyroidism.

The V and J genes are TRBV6-1 and TRBJ2-7, with D unclear. V dropped 7 bases and J dropped 2 bases, with 9 bases sitting between them. Germline CDR1 and CDR2: MNHNS and SASEGT. There are 12 residues in the CDR3. The CDR3 here is CASTTVTYEQYF. The CDR3 DNA follows: TGTGCCAGCACCACAGTTACCTACGAGCAGTACTTC.

This clonotype turned up a few times. Possible read error: a much larger clone is one base away. This chain links TRBV18 with TRBJ1-1; 7 nucleotides match TRBD1. Germline CDR1 is KGHSH and CDR2 is LQKENI. The CDR3 runs 14 residues. CDR3 residues: CASSPGQTQTEASF. The CDR3 nucleotides are TGTGCCAGCTCACCGGGACAGACGCAAACTGAAGCTTCCTTT.

The chain links TRBV7-9 to TRBJ1-2, with 8 bases aligning to TRBD1. The junction had 9 bases not matched to a gene; V was cut back by 2 bases and J by 4 bases. The CDR3 spans 16 residues. Germline V gives CDR1 SEHNR, CDR2 FQNEAQ (reference sequence). The CDR3: CASSLRENQGAYGYTF. DNA for the CDR3: TGTGCCAGCAGCTTAAGGGAGAATCAGGGGGCCTATGGCTACACCTTC.

V is TRBV29-1 and J is TRBJ1-1, with unresolved D. The germline CDR1 and CDR2 sequences are SQVTM and ANQGSEA. This CDR3 spans 10 amino acids. V was pared by 3 bases and J by 10 bases, with 9 bases between. The CDR3 region is CSVDGSGAFF. CDR3 DNA sequence: TGCAGCGTTGATGGCAGTGGAGCTTTCTTT.

V is TRBV7-8 and J is TRBJ2-5; D is possibly TRBD2 (6 bases). Germline V lookup: CDR1 SGHVS, CDR2 FQNEAQ. The V and J ends lost 4 bases and 2 bases respectively, with 17 bases between them. CDR3 length: 16 residues. The CDR3 is CASSSPEGTAQETQYF. The CDR3 bases are TGTGCCAGCAGCTCTCCCGAGGGGACTGCTCAAGAGACCCAGTACTTC. Together with reference TRBV7-8 and TRBJ2-5, the CDR3 gives the full variable domain: GAGVSQSPRYKVAKRGQDVALRCDPISGHVSLFWYQQALGQGPEFLTYFQNEAQLDKSGLPSDRFFAERPEGSVSTLKIQRTQQEDSAVYLCASSSPEGTAQETQYFGPGTRLLVL.

Ten or more counts support this clonotype. J is TRBJ1-5 and V is TRBV3-1; tentative D call: TRBD1 (6 bases). This CDR3 spans 13 amino acids. Germline CDR1 LGHDT, CDR2 YNNKEL (reference sequence). With 6 bases removed from V and 7 bases from J, the gap between germline ends came to 13 bases. The CDR3 sequence is CASSPSGDQPQHF. The CDR3 DNA is TGTGCCAGCAGTCCATCAGGGGACCAGCCCCAGCATTTT. The full variable domain, with the rest looked up from reference TRBV3-1 and TRBJ1-5, is DTAVSQTPKYLVTQMGNDKSIKCEQNLGHDTMYWYKQDSKKFLKIMFSYNNKELIINETVPNRFSPKSPDKAHLNLHINSLELGDSAVYFCASSPSGDQPQHFGDGTRLSIL.

Only a few counts were recorded for this clonotype. A read error is possible here, since a much larger clone lies one base away. The CDR3 loop is CVWWGVRVTEAFF. DNA for the CDR3: TGTGTCTGGTGGGGGGTTAGGGTCACTGAAGCTTTCTTT. V gene TRBV30 combines with J gene TRBJ1-1, with TRBD1 as a possible D gene (5 bases). Germline values: CDR1 GTSNPN, CDR2 SVGIG (reference sequence). The CDR3 extends over 13 amino acids.

This clonotype was detected only a few times. The rearrangement links TRBV20-1 to TRBJ1-1; D call uncertain. CDR1 and CDR2 from the germline V gene are DFQATT and SNEGSKA (reference sequence). V was shortened by 6 bases and J by 8 bases, with 13 bases between the two germline ends. This CDR3 is 11 amino acids long. The CDR3 loop is CSASLPPEAFF. DNA for the CDR3: TGCAGTGCGTCCCTCCCCCCGGAAGCTTTCTTT.

This clonotype turned up a few times. The chain links TRBV12-3 or TRBV12-4 to TRBJ2-2; D is unclear. This CDR3 has 14 residues. Trimming stripped 1 base from V and 7 bases from J, with 10 bases between. CDR3 protein: CASSLGLSYGELFF. In DNA, the CDR3 is TGTGCCAGCAGTTTAGGTTTAAGTTACGGGGAGCTGTTTTTT.

This sequence joins TRBV24-1 and TRBJ2-4, with D hard to call. The CDR3 covers 14 residues. V was shortened by 2 bases and J by 3 bases, with 7 bases between the two germline ends. The V gene's germline CDR1 is KGHDR and CDR2 SFDVKD. The CDR3 region has the DNA TGTGCCACCAGTGATTACAGATACAAAAACATTCAGTACTTC. It encodes CATSDYRYKNIQYF.

This clonotype was seen at least ten times. V and J are TRBV18 and TRBJ2-3; D not resolved. V was pared by 2 bases and J by 0 bases, with 6 bases between. The CDR3 is made up of 14 amino acids. Looked up from germline, CDR1 is KGHSH and CDR2 is LQKENI. Here the CDR3 DNA reads TGTGCCAGCTCACCAGCCGGTAGCACAGATACGCAGTATTTT. Amino acid sequence: CASSPAGSTDTQYF.

This clonotype has just a few counts. V and J are TRBV6-6 and TRBJ1-6; D is undetermined. There are 15 residues in the CDR3. Germline CDR1 reads MNHNY; CDR2 reads SVGAGI (reference sequence). V was pared by 2 bases and J by 5 bases, with 10 bases between. The CDR3 region has the DNA TGTGCCAGCAGTTACCCCCCCCTACATAATTCACCCCTCCACTTT. Residues: CASSYPPLHNSPLHF.

This sequence joins TRBV6-1 and TRBJ2-3; 10 nucleotides match TRBD1. The CDR3 is 16 residues long. The V and J ends lost 7 bases and 1 base, in that order; junction bases with no gene match: 8. Germline V gene sequence: CDR1 MNHNS, CDR2 SASEGT. CDR3 DNA: TGTGCCAGCAACTCCCGGACAGGGGGTGGCACAGATACGCAGTATTTT. It codes for CASNSRTGGGTDTQYF.

In this sample, this clonotype turned up many times. This chain uses TRBV6-5 with TRBJ2-5, with 11 positions matching TRBD2. V lost 2 bases and J lost 2; bases outside the gene matches: 4. Germline assignment: CDR1 MNHEY and CDR2 SVGAGI. CDR3 length: 16 amino acids. CDR3 sequence reads: CASSYRGLAAQETQYF. Here the CDR3 DNA reads TGTGCCAGCAGTTACAGGGGACTAGCGGCACAAGAGACCCAGTACTTC.